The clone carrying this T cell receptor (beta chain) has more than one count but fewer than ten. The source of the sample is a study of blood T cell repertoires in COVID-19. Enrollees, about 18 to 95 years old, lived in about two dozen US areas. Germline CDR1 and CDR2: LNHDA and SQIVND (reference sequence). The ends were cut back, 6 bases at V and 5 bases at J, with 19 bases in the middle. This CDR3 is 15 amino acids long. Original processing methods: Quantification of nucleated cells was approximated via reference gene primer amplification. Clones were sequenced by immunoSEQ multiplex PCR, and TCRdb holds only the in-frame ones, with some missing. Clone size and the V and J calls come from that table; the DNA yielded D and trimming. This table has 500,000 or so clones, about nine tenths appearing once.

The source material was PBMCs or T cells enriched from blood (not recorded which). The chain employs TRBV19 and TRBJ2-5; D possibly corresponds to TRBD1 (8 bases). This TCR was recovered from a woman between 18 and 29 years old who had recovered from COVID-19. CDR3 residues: CASSQDREGWETQYF. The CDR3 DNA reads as TGTGCCAGTAGCCAGGACAGGGAGGGTTGGGAGACCCAGTACTTC. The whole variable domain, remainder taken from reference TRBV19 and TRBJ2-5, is DGGITQSPKYLFRKEGQNVTLSCEQNLNHDAMYWYRQDPGQGLRLIYYSQIVNDFQKGDIAEGYSVSREKKESFPLTVTSAQKNPTAFYLCASSQDREGWETQYFGPGTRLLVL.